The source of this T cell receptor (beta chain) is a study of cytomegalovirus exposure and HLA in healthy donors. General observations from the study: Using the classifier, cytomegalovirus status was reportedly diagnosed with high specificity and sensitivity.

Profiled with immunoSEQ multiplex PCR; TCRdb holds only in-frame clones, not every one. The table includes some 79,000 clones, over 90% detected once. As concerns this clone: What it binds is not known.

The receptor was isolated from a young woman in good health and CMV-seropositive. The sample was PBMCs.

CDR3 DNA sequence: TGTGCCAGCAGCTTAGATCCAGCGACCTACGAGCAGTACTTC. It specifies CASSLDPATYEQYF. This sequence joins TRBV11-2 and TRBJ2-7; no clear D. V was trimmed by 0 bases and J by 2 bases, leaving 8 bases between them. The CDR3 is 14 residues long. Germline V gives CDR1 SGHAT, CDR2 FQNNGV.